This T cell receptor beta chain was observed in a study of CD8+CD57+ T cells in acquired aplastic anemia. As for the study in general: On average, sorted CD4+ and CD8+ cells gave approximately 3 ug of DNA. Whole-study results and caveats: Patient and control CD8+ Simpson's diversity was not significantly different. There were about 27 CD8+ CDR3 sequences that occurred in both patients and controls.

The patients chosen for sequencing had shown expansion of CD8+CD57+ cells (detected by flow cytometry). All participating patients were living with severe acquired aplastic anemia. The TCR beta profiling, which covered VDJ combination and CDR3 sequence, was carried out using genomic DNA as the template. TCRdb itself ran the reads through MiXCR, one entry per CDR3 protein. The sample yields 180,000 or so distinct CDR3 sequences, under 50% seen once. For this clonotype: What it binds is unknown.

The CDR3 is 14 residues long. The trim removed 4 bases at V and 1 base at J, leaving 2 bases unmatched. Germline lookup yields CDR1 DFQATT and CDR2 SNEGSKA (reference sequence). The source of this sequence is a human donor with aplastic anemia. What was sequenced was sorted CD4+, CD8+, or CD8+CD57+ T cells (not recorded which) from PBMCs. The chain joins TRBV20-1 to TRBJ2-7, with 12 bases lining up with TRBD2. CDR3 nucleotide sequence: TGCAGTGCTAAGGGACTAGCGGGTTCCTACGAGCAGTACTTC. This sequence encodes CSAKGLAGSYEQYF.